A single sample gave rise to the 5 T cell receptor beta chains below, sequenced in a study of identical twins listed by TCRdb under 2016. Library prep was done by 5' RACE. The sequencer listed for this sample is Illumina HiSeq 2000. TCRdb passed the public sequencing reads through fastp at Q25 and MiXCR, retaining productive beta sequences. Every entry covers one CDR3 protein and lists the most common genes and DNA from its rows. The sample contains about 290,000 distinct CDR3 sequences, just under 9.5% of them found a single time. Jointly, the top ten make up 5.5% to 9% of the sample. These data were also reused for a study on yellow fever vaccine responses in identical twins.

Sequencing input: CD8+ T cells sorted from blood. The receptors were gathered from a young woman in good health.

The table lists this clonotype with a few counts. The chain joins TRBV4-2 to TRBJ2-3; TRBD2 might be the D (6 bases). The CDR3 loop spans 17 amino acids. CDR1 is LGHNA and CDR2 is YNFKEQ in the germline V gene. V lost 0 bases and J 4 bases, leaving 17 bases between the germline ends. This CDR3 reads CASSQDRGGNDADTQYF. The CDR3, as DNA: TGTGCCAGCAGCCAAGATCGGGGCGGGAATGACGCAGATACGCAGTATTTT.

This clonotype was detected ten times or more. The rearrangement links TRBV12-3 or TRBV12-4 to TRBJ2-3; D remains ambiguous. The V and J ends lost 6 bases and 3 bases respectively, with 4 bases between them. The CDR3 consists of 11 residues. The CDR3 DNA reads as TGTGCCAGCAGGGCAACAGATACGCAGTATTTT. It codes for CASRATDTQYF.

This clonotype was recorded at least ten times. This sequence joins TRBV7-9 and TRBJ2-7; 8 bases fit TRBD1. Germline trimming cut 5 bases from V and 1 base from J; bases unmatched to any gene: 10. This CDR3 region has 16 residues. The germline CDR1 and CDR2 sequences are SEHNR and FQNEAQ (reference sequence). Here the CDR3 reads CASSGLGDRTSYEQYF. The CDR3 nucleotides are TGTGCCAGCAGCGGGCTAGGGGACAGGACTTCCTACGAGCAGTACTTC.

This clonotype was seen more than once but under ten times. The chain employs TRBV6-2 or TRBV6-3 and TRBJ2-7, with 7 positions matching TRBD2. The CDR3 is made up of 15 amino acids. J lost 1 base, V lost 8 bases, and 11 bases had no gene match. The V gene's germline CDR1 is MNHEY and CDR2 SVGEGT. CDR3 loop: CASEPSGIGSYEQYF. The CDR3 coding sequence is TGTGCCAGCGAGCCGAGCGGGATTGGTTCCTACGAGCAGTACTTC.

This clonotype was counted between two and nine times. The rearrangement uses TRBV29-1 and TRBJ1-1; unclear D gene. The CDR3 is made up of 13 amino acids. Germline-derived CDR1 and CDR2 are SQVTM and ANQGSEA. The V and J ends lost 2 bases and 3 bases respectively, with 10 bases between them. The CDR3 loop reads CSVENAADTEAFF. For the CDR3, the DNA is TGCAGCGTTGAAAATGCCGCAGACACTGAAGCTTTCTTT.